The 8 T cell receptor beta chains reported below all come from one sample, sequenced in a study of cytotoxic CD8 clonotypes in ibrutinib-treated CLL. The table came from immunoSEQ multiplex PCR; TCRdb's copy has only in-frame clones and leaves some out. The table lists 70,000 to 80,000 clones, over 65% of them singletons. The sequences come from PBMCs, collected after 24 months of ibrutinib treatment. These receptors originate from a human donor with chronic lymphocytic leukemia.

This chain joins TRBV10-3 and TRBJ2-5, with D possibly TRBD1 on 7 matching bases. Germline values: CDR1 ENHRY, CDR2 SYGVKD. The CDR3 covers 14 residues. Trimming stripped 7 bases from V and 4 bases from J, with 16 bases between. The CDR3 is CAIIRGTVLETQYF. CDR3 sequence (DNA): TGTGCCATCATACGCGGGACAGTCCTAGAGACCCAGTACTTC.

J is TRBJ2-7 and V is TRBV27; 9 positions agree with TRBD2. CDR1 is MNHEY and CDR2 is SMNVEV in the germline V gene (reference sequence). The CDR3 is 15 amino acids. Losses at the gene ends were 4 bases for V and 4 bases for J; bases not matched to a gene: 8. CDR3 loop: CASSYSGLAIYEQYF. The CDR3 DNA reads TGTGCCAGCAGTTATTCGGGACTAGCTATATACGAGCAGTACTTC.

The chain has TRBV30 and TRBJ1-6; D is possibly TRBD1 (5 bases). This CDR3 spans 13 amino acids. Germline V gives CDR1 GTSNPN, CDR2 SVGIG (reference sequence). CDR3 region: CAASPGINSPLHF. CDR3 bases: TGTGCTGCATCGCCAGGGATAAATTCACCCCTCCACTTT.

V gene TRBV19 combines with J gene TRBJ2-5; 7 bases match TRBD1. The germline CDR1 and CDR2 sequences are LNHDA and SQIVND (reference sequence). This CDR3 has 15 residues. With V trimmed by 5 bases and J by 7 bases, 13 bases remained unmatched. The CDR3 sequence is CASSPRDRTLGTQYF. The DNA for the CDR3 is TGTGCCAGTAGTCCACGGGACAGAACTCTCGGGACCCAGTACTTC.

The chain recombines TRBV28 with TRBJ2-2; maybe TRBD1 (5 bases). V lost 5 bases and J 6 bases, leaving 19 bases between the germline ends. CDR3 size: 16 residues. CDR1 is MDHEN, CDR2 SYDVKM, per germline. This chain's CDR3 is CASSTLAGKKSGELFF. The CDR3 DNA reads as TGTGCCAGCAGTACGCTTGCAGGGAAGAAATCCGGGGAGCTGTTTTTT.

The DNA for the CDR3 is TGTGCCAGCAGCCCGGGGAGCTCTGGGGCCAACGTCCTGACTTTC. Translation gives CASSPGSSGANVLTF. The rearrangement links TRBV7-3 to TRBJ2-6; D might be TRBD2 (5 bases). Trimming took 5 bases from V and 0 from J, leaving 8 bases between them. The CDR3 is 15 residues long. Per the germline V gene, CDR1 is SGHTA and CDR2 is FQGTGA.

This clone was picked up one time. DNA for the CDR3: TGTGCCAGCAACGATCAGGGGTCCTACGAGCAGTACTTC. Translating it yields CASNDQGSYEQYF. V and J are TRBV19 and TRBJ2-7; D might be TRBD1 (6 bases). Germline values: CDR1 LNHDA, CDR2 SQIVND (reference sequence). Deletions cut 9 bases from V and 1 base from J, with 13 bases between. The CDR3 extends over 13 amino acids.

The chain is built from TRBV5-4 and TRBJ2-2, with 11 positions matching TRBD2. J lost 6 bases, V lost 4 bases, and 11 bases had no gene match. The CDR3 is 17 residues long. Germline assignment: CDR1 SGHNT and CDR2 YYREEE (reference sequence). The CDR3 DNA is TGTGCCAGCAGCCTGGAGGTGCCTAGCGGGAGGTCCGGGGAGCTGTTTTTT. Encoded protein: CASSLEVPSGRSGELFF.